Given below is one T cell receptor beta chain in context. What it binds is unknown. Germline and junction disagree at one end, which may indicate a read error. Germline values: CDR1 SSHAT, CDR2 FNYEAQ (reference sequence). The CDR3 has 13 residues. It was with 60 Vbeta and 13 Jbeta primers that the PCR ran. Profiled with immunoSEQ multiplex PCR; TCRdb holds only in-frame clones, not every one. The table has about 190,000 clones, around 87% seen once. This specimen comes from a study of cytomegalovirus exposure and HLA in healthy donors. Whole-study findings and limits: There were several of the most significant clusters that appeared linked to common viral pathogens in a later analysis. With DRB1 most and HLA-C fewest, TCR association rates differed between HLA loci in a later analysis. About 90% or about 30% of the time was how often most TCR beta V segments were productive, according to an earlier analysis.

The sequence came from a woman in her late teens or twenties in good health and CMV-seronegative. The chain carries TRBV7-7 and TRBJ1-1; possibly TRBD1 for D (5 bases). The source material was PBMCs. The CDR3 sequence: CASSLGEGGEAFF. The CDR3 coding sequence is TGTGCTAGCAGCTTAGGGGAGGGCGGTGAAGCTTTCTTT.